These T cell receptor beta chains were read from a single sample in a study of blood T cell repertoires in COVID-19. Assay: immunoSEQ multiplex PCR; the TCRdb copy retains only in-frame clones and omits some. The sample carries tens of thousands of clones, roughly 87% recorded once. The sample taken for sequencing was peripheral blood. These receptor sequences come from a woman aged 50 to 65 with acute or convalescent COVID-19. CDR3s include the opening cysteine and the closing phenylalanine or tryptophan. The D gene is left open where the match is weak. Where a row states a size, it is once, few, many or the class of an expanded clone; other rows omit it.

.	TRBJ2-5	.	TRBV5-1	TGCGCCAGCAGCTTGGCCTTGGACCGCGGGGAGACCCAGTACTTC	CASSLALDRGETQYF
TRBD1	TRBJ2-1	.	TRBV5-1	TGCGCCAGCAGCCAAGGACAGGGTCAAGATGAGCAGTTCTTC	CASSQGQGQDEQFF
TRBD2	TRBJ2-2	.	TRBV3-1/TRBV3-2	TGTGCCAGCAGCCGGCAACTAGCGGGAGGCGGGGAGCTGTTTTTT	CASSRQLAGGGELFF
.	TRBJ2-5	once	TRBV19	TGTGCCAGTAAACAGGGTCCCGGCCGAGAGACCCAGTACTTC	CASKQGPGRETQYF
TRBD1	TRBJ1-1	once	TRBV24-1	TGTGCCACCAGTGCTAACAGGGGGCAGATCACTGAAGCTTTCTTT	CATSANRGQITEAFF
TRBD1	TRBJ1-5	.	TRBV4-1	TGCGCCAGCAGCCAACTACAGGGGGATAATCAGCCCCAGCATTTT	CASSQLQGDNQPQHF
.	TRBJ2-1	.	TRBV27	TGTGCCAGCAGTCCCTACGGCGCGGGAAGCGGGAATGAGCAGTTCTTC	CASSPYGAGSGNEQFF
TRBD1	TRBJ1-5	.	TRBV4-3	TGCGCCAGCAGCCAAAGCGACAGGGCCAATCAGCCCCAGCATTTT	CASSQSDRANQPQHF
.	TRBJ2-3	.	TRBV30	TGTGCCTGGAGTGTACATGGAGATACGCAGTATTTT	CAWSVHGDTQYF
TRBD1	TRBJ1-2	.	TRBV6-5	TGTGCCAGCAGTTACTCGGCCGGGACAGCTAACTATGGCTACACCTTC	CASSYSAGTANYGYTF
TRBD2	TRBJ2-7	.	TRBV29-1	TGCAGCGTTACGGGACTAGCGGGATCGTCCACCTACGAGCAGTACTTC	CSVTGLAGSSTYEQYF
.	TRBJ1-2	.	TRBV28	TGTGCCAGCGGACAGCCTTATGGCTACACCTTC	CASGQPYGYTF
.	TRBJ1-2	.	TRBV5-1	TGCGCCAGCAGCTTGATGGAGGGGACCTATGGCTACACCTTC	CASSLMEGTYGYTF
.	TRBJ2-1	.	TRBV4-1	TGCGCCAGCAGCCAAGACATGCAGGGGGGCTCCTACAATGAGCAGTTCTTC	CASSQDMQGGSYNEQFF
TRBD1	TRBJ1-6	.	TRBV9	TGTGCCAGCAGCGCGACAGGGTTGCGTAATTCACCCCTCCACTTT	CASSATGLRNSPLHF
.	TRBJ1-3	.	TRBV4-2	TGTGCCAGCAGCCTCAGCCCGGGGTCGATAGACACCATATATTTT	CASSLSPGSIDTIYF
.	TRBJ1-2	.	TRBV5-4	TGTGCCAGCAGCTTGGGCGCGGGCTATGGCTACACCTTC	CASSLGAGYGYTF
.	TRBJ2-5	few	TRBV7-9	TGTGCCAGCAGCTTGTCGGGACAAGAGACCCAGTACTTC	CASSLSGQETQYF
TRBD2	TRBJ2-5	.	TRBV5-6	TGTGCCAGCAGCTGGCGAACTAGCGAACAAGAGACCCAGTACTTC	CASSWRTSEQETQYF
.	TRBJ2-1	few	TRBV19	TGTGCCAGTAGTATCCTGGACGGGGACAATGAGCAGTTCTTC	CASSILDGDNEQFF
TRBD1	TRBJ1-2	.	TRBV5-4	TGTGCCAGCAGCTTGAAAGTGGGACAGGGAGTACCTAACTATGGCTACACCTTC	CASSLKVGQGVPNYGYTF
.	TRBJ2-1	.	TRBV30	TGTGCCCTCCTCGAGCAGGCCGAATGGACAAGTGAGCAGTTCTTC	CALLEQAEWTSEQFF
.	TRBJ1-3	once	TRBV11-1	TGTGCCAGCAGCTCCCTCTACAGCCACTCTGGAAACACCATATATTTT	CASSSLYSHSGNTIYF
TRBD1	TRBJ1-2	.	TRBV7-9	TGTGCCAGCAGCCCCAGGACAGGGGGCGATGGCTACACCTTC	CASSPRTGGDGYTF
TRBD1	TRBJ1-1	once	TRBV10-3	TGTGCCATCAGCCAGGGGGCGAACACTGAAGCTTTCTTT	CAISQGANTEAFF
TRBD2	TRBJ2-3	few	TRBV15	TGTGCCACCAGCAACCTACTAGCGGGGATGGCAGATACGCAGTATTTT	CATSNLLAGMADTQYF
TRBD1	TRBJ2-7	.	TRBV18	TGTGCCAGCTCACCAATCGGACAGGCCTACGAGCAGTACTTC	CASSPIGQAYEQYF
.	TRBJ1-2	.	TRBV4-1	TGCGCCAGCAGGCTTAACGTCGAGGGTCTGGACTATGGCTACACCTTC	CASRLNVEGLDYGYTF
TRBD1	TRBJ1-1	.	TRBV28	TGTGCCAGCCAAGGGGGCGGGCTGAACACTGAAGCTTTCTTT	CASQGGGLNTEAFF
.	TRBJ2-2	.	TRBV5-4	TGTGCCAGCAGCTCGGGACTGAACACCGGGGAGCTGTTTTTT	CASSSGLNTGELFF
.	TRBJ1-1	.	TRBV4-1	TGCGCCAGCAGCCATCTCTTAGGGCAGGGGAACACTGAAGCTTTCTTT	CASSHLLGQGNTEAFF
TRBD2	TRBJ2-1	.	TRBV9	TGTGCCAGCAGCGGGGGGACTAAGGGGCGCTCCTACAATGAGCAGTTCTTC	CASSGGTKGRSYNEQFF
.	TRBJ1-5	few	TRBV27	TGTGCCAGCAGTCCTCGACAGAGAAATCAGCCCCAGCATTTT	CASSPRQRNQPQHF
TRBD1	TRBJ1-3	.	TRBV3-1/TRBV3-2	TGTGCCAGCAGCCAAGTAGAGGGCAGGGGGCAAGGCGGAAACACCATATATTTT	CASSQVEGRGQGGNTIYF
.	TRBJ1-5	.	TRBV28	TGTGCCAGCAGTAGCGGTTATAGCAATCAGCCCCAGCATTTT	CASSSGYSNQPQHF
TRBD1	TRBJ2-2	once	TRBV4-3	TGCGCCAGCAGCCAAAAGCCGGGACAGGGCACCGGGGAGCTGTTTTTT	CASSQKPGQGTGELFF
.	TRBJ2-7	.	TRBV6-5	TGTGCCAGCGGTCACAGGGATGGTTACGAGCAGTACTTC	CASGHRDGYEQYF
.	TRBJ2-2	.	TRBV27	TGTGCCAGCAGCCCTTTATCCGGGGAGCTGTTTTTT	CASSPLSGELFF
TRBD1	TRBJ1-2	.	TRBV10-3	TGTGCCATCAGTACGGGACAGGCAAACTATGGCTACACCTTC	CAISTGQANYGYTF
.	TRBJ1-2	few	TRBV5-4	TGTGCCAGCAGCCCGATCGCAGGACAGAGAAACTATGGCTACACCTTC	CASSPIAGQRNYGYTF
.	TRBJ2-5	.	TRBV4-2	TGTGCCAGCAGCCAAGCTGTCGGAGAGACCCAGTACTTC	CASSQAVGETQYF